This TCR beta chain was captured in a study of blood T cell repertoires in COVID-19. The repertoire was sequenced with immunoSEQ multiplex PCR; TCRdb's copy has only in-frame clones and lacks some. The table has about 270,000 clones, nearly 85% seen once; the top ten hold around 9.1%. This TCR was sampled from a human donor in a cohort sampled during active COVID-19. The sequenced material came from peripheral blood.

The CDR3 DNA follows: TGCGCCAGCAGCACAACAGGGGGCCTGGCTGGAAACACCATATATTTT. Translation gives CASSTTGGLAGNTIYF. This chain joins TRBV5-1 and TRBJ1-3; 9 nucleotides align to TRBD1. Losses at the gene ends were 4 bases for V and 2 bases for J; bases not matched to a gene: 7. Per germline, CDR1 SGHRS and CDR2 YFSETQ. The CDR3 has 16 residues.